The 28 T cell receptor beta chains presented below share a single source sample, sequenced in a study of T cells in localized non-small cell lung cancer (dated by TCRdb to 2018 to 2021). The method was the immunoSEQ multiplex PCR assay. Here the immuneACCESS table is served through TCRdb, limited to in-frame sequences with V and J called. Missing clones are a known gap in these copies; in checked studies unresolved V genes cover under half, and the rest lacks a known reason. For this sample the table gives about 60,000 clones, of which 90% were detected only once. Roughly 1.9% of the sample belongs to the ten largest clones. The sample consisted of peripheral blood, taken before any cancer treatment. Receptors originate from a woman aged 35-75 years with stage I lung adenocarcinoma.

Here the CDR3 reads CAWTDSYEQYF. Written as DNA, the CDR3 is TGTGCCTGGACAGACTCCTACGAGCAGTACTTC. The V gene is TRBV30, the J gene TRBJ2-7; D gene ambiguous. Germline CDR1 is GTSNPN and CDR2 is SVGIG (reference sequence). With 4 bases removed from V and 0 bases from J, the gap between germline ends came to 4 bases. The CDR3 is 11 residues long. Full variable domain (rest looked up from reference TRBV30 and TRBJ2-7): SQTIHQWPATLVQPVGSPLSLECTVEGTSNPNLYWYRQAAGRGLQLLFYSVGIGQISSEVPQNLSASRPQDRQFILSSKKLLLSDSGFYLCAWTDSYEQYFGPGTRLTVT.

The chain recombines TRBV5-1 with TRBJ2-7, with 9 bases lining up with TRBD1. Germline V gene lookup returns CDR1 SGHRS and CDR2 YFSETQ. The CDR3 runs to 14 residues. The J segment lost 7 bases and the V segment lost 2 bases, leaving 7 bases of the junction unmatched. This CDR3 is CASSFGTGTGEQYF. CDR3 bases: TGCGCCAGCAGCTTCGGGACAGGGACGGGTGAGCAGTACTTC.

V is TRBV5-6 and J is TRBJ1-3; D remains unclear. In germline, CDR1 is SGHDT, CDR2 YYEEEE. V shed 7 bases and J shed 0 bases, with 17 bases lying between them. This CDR3 is built from 16 residues. CDR3 protein: CASCSGNLISGNTIYF. The CDR3 nucleotides read TGTGCCAGCTGCTCCGGGAACCTAATCTCTGGAAACACCATATATTTT.

This clone appeared a single time. The J gene is TRBJ2-6, the V gene TRBV2; TRBD1 agrees at 8 bases. CDR1 SNHLY and CDR2 FYNNEI come from the germline V gene. The CDR3 spans 18 residues. V shed 10 bases and J 0 bases; nucleotides not matched to a gene: 14. The CDR3 DNA follows: TGTGCCACCCCACTACCGGGACAGGTATTCTCTGGGGCCAACGTCCTGACTTTC. Its translation is CATPLPGQVFSGANVLTF.

CDR3 bases: TGTGCCAGCAGTGCGAGACAGGGGGCTCTTAGGGAAGCTTTCTTT. Translating gives CASSARQGALREAFF. V is TRBV27 and J is TRBJ1-1; 10 nucleotides align to TRBD1. This CDR3 spans 15 amino acids. The V and J ends lost 5 bases and 8 bases, in that order; junction bases with no gene match: 11. The germline V gene has CDR1 MNHEY and CDR2 SMNVEV (reference sequence).

The V gene is TRBV14, the J gene TRBJ1-4; a weak D match, TRBD1 (5 bases). Germline assignment: CDR1 SGHDN and CDR2 FVKESK. The ends were cut back, 4 bases at V and 7 bases at J, with 19 bases in the middle. This CDR3 is 16 amino acids long. CDR3 residues: CASSPGTAGRAEKLFF. Written as DNA, the CDR3 is TGTGCCAGCAGCCCAGGAACGGCAGGGAGAGCTGAAAAACTGTTTTTT. Combining the CDR3 with reference TRBV14 and TRBJ1-4 gives the whole variable domain EAGVTQFPSHSVIEKGQTVTLRCDPISGHDNLYWYRRVMGKEIKFLLHFVKESKQDESGMPNNRFLAERTGGTYSTLKVQPAELEDSGVYFCASSPGTAGRAEKLFFGSGTQLSVL.

The J gene is TRBJ2-1, the V gene TRBV10-3, with TRBD2 as a possible D gene (6 bases). CDR3 length: 13 amino acids. V lost 7 bases to trimming and J lost 3 bases, with 10 bases between them. Germline-derived CDR1 and CDR2 are ENHRY and SYGVKD. The DNA of the CDR3 is TGTGCCATCACCCGGACTAACTACAATGAGCAGTTCTTC. The encoded protein is CAITRTNYNEQFF.

The chain employs TRBV7-2 and TRBJ1-2, with no clear D. Germline lookup yields CDR1 SGHTA and CDR2 FQGNSA. V was clipped by 4 bases and J by 3 bases, with 6 bases between them. The CDR3 loop spans 12 amino acids. The CDR3 DNA reads as TGTGCCAGCAGCTCAGGATACTATGGCTACACCTTC. Protein: CASSSGYYGYTF.

The CDR3 reads CASSLAIGESYEQYF. The DNA of the CDR3 is TGTGCCAGCAGCTTAGCAATCGGGGAGTCCTACGAGCAGTACTTC. The rearrangement joins TRBV7-6 to TRBJ2-7; tentative D call: TRBD2 (5 bases). The ends were cut back, 0 bases at V and 1 base at J, with 10 bases in the middle. The V gene's germline CDR1 is SGHVS and CDR2 FNYEAQ. The CDR3 contains 15 residues.

The rearrangement joins TRBV6-5 to TRBJ1-1; TRBD1 is a possible D gene (6 bases). The V gene lost 2 bases and the J gene lost 11 bases, with 15 bases spanning the gap. CDR3 size: 13 residues. Germline values: CDR1 MNHEY, CDR2 SVGAGI. CDR3 sequence (DNA): TGTGCCAGCAGTTACCCTGCGGGGGGCAACGCTTTCTTT. Its protein is CASSYPAGGNAFF.

J is TRBJ1-1 and V is TRBV7-2, with a possible D match to TRBD1 (6 bases). Trimming took off 5 bases at V and 3 bases at J, with 22 bases between the two ends. CDR1 and CDR2 (germline): SGHTA, FQGNSA. The CDR3 extends over 17 amino acids. CDR3 sequence reads: CASSPQGLEVRYTEAFF. Here the CDR3 DNA reads TGTGCCAGCAGCCCTCAGGGGCTCGAGGTGCGGTACACTGAAGCTTTCTTT.

The chain uses TRBV14 and TRBJ1-2, with TRBD1 identical over 7 bases. CDR3 length: 21 amino acids. CDR1 and CDR2 from the germline V gene are SGHDN and FVKESK. The J segment lost 0 bases and the V segment lost 4 bases, leaving 23 bases of the junction unmatched. CDR3: CASSLLEGGSRGALSNYGYTF. CDR3 nucleotide sequence: TGTGCCAGCAGCCTCCTTGAAGGGGGTTCCAGGGGGGCTCTCTCTAACTATGGCTACACCTTC.

The chain uses TRBV5-8 and TRBJ2-7, with D possibly being TRBD1 (6 bases). The CDR3 length is 13 residues. The germline gives CDR1 SGHTS, CDR2 YDEGEE. Trimming left V 5 bases short and J 4 bases short, with 13 bases between. The CDR3 nucleotides read TGTGCCAGCAGGCCGGGACAAAGGTACGAGCAGTACTTC. Translation: CASRPGQRYEQYF.

This rearrangement joins TRBV11-3 to TRBJ2-2; D is undetermined. Germline V gives CDR1 SGHNT, CDR2 YENEEA. Trimming removed 0 bases at V and 2 bases at J, with 4 bases between. The CDR3 has 14 residues. In DNA, the CDR3 is TGTGCCAGCAGCTTAGACGGAAACACCGGGGAGCTGTTTTTT. Amino acid sequence: CASSLDGNTGELFF.

This chain joins TRBV14 and TRBJ1-1, with D unresolved. The CDR3 totals 13 residues. From germline, CDR1 is SGHDN and CDR2 FVKESK. The V and J ends lost 1 base and 3 bases respectively, with 6 bases between them. Here the CDR3 reads CASSQVQHTEAFF. In nucleotides, the CDR3 is TGTGCCAGCAGCCAAGTACAGCACACTGAAGCTTTCTTT.

V gene TRBV28 combines with J gene TRBJ2-5; a possible D gene is TRBD1 (6 bases). This CDR3 spans 16 amino acids. Germline-derived CDR1 and CDR2 are MDHEN and SYDVKM. V was clipped by 3 bases and J by 0 bases, with 14 bases between them. CDR3 sequence: CASSLVGHLYQETQYF. As DNA, the CDR3 is TGTGCCAGCAGTTTGGTGGGACACCTGTACCAAGAGACCCAGTACTTC.

The chain combines TRBV11-2 with TRBJ1-6; D may be TRBD1 (5 bases). The germline V gene encodes CDR1 SGHAT and CDR2 FQNNGV. This CDR3 is built from 12 residues. Trimming took off 6 bases at V and 13 bases at J, with 13 bases between the two ends. For the CDR3, the DNA is TGTGCCAGCAGTTTCGAAGGGGCTCCCCTCCACTTT. As protein: CASSFEGAPLHF. Full variable domain (outside the CDR3, taken from reference TRBV11-2 and TRBJ1-6): EAGVAQSPRYKIIEKRQSVAFWCNPISGHATLYWYQQILGQGPKLLIQFQNNGVVDDSQLPKDRFSAERLKGVDSTLKIQPAKLEDSAVYLCASSFEGAPLHFGNGTRLTVT.

The chain carries TRBV6-1 and TRBJ1-4, with D tentatively TRBD1 (5 bases). Germline CDR1 MNHNS, CDR2 SASEGT. V lost 9 bases and J lost 10, with 12 bases in between. This CDR3 has 11 residues. The CDR3 bases are TGTGCCAGTTTGGGACCGGGAAAACTGTTTTTT. The encoded protein is CASLGPGKLFF.

The chain joins TRBV19 to TRBJ1-2, with TRBD1 identical over 8 bases. CDR3 length: 14 residues. Unmatched junction bases numbered 7, after V lost 3 bases and J lost 7 bases. Germline V gene sequence: CDR1 LNHDA, CDR2 SQIVND (reference sequence). CDR3 nucleotide sequence: TGTGCCAGTAGTATTGAGGACAGGGCGGGTGGCTACACCTTC. Its translation: CASSIEDRAGGYTF.

The J gene is TRBJ2-7, the V gene TRBV10-3; the match to TRBD2 covers 7 bases. The CDR3 sequence is 14 residues long. V lost 2 bases to trimming and J lost 3 bases; unmatched junction nucleotides: 4. CDR1 is ENHRY and CDR2 is SYGVKD in the germline V gene. The DNA of the CDR3 is TGTGCCATCAGTGAGGGTACTAGCGTCTACGAGCAGTACTTC. It is translated as CAISEGTSVYEQYF.

The chain carries TRBV7-2 and TRBJ1-5, with D possibly being TRBD1 (5 bases). The germline V and J ends were trimmed by 1 base and 4 bases, with 11 bases remaining between them. The CDR3 has 15 residues. Germline V gene sequence: CDR1 SGHTA, CDR2 FQGNSA. CDR3 DNA: TGTGCCAGCAGCTTAGTGGCAGGGATAAATCAGCCCCAGCATTTT. Translation: CASSLVAGINQPQHF.

The CDR3 DNA reads TGTGCCAGCTCACCAGGCTCCGTGAACGAGCAGTACTTC. Its translation: CASSPGSVNEQYF. This chain joins TRBV18 and TRBJ2-7, with D hard to call. Germline-derived CDR1 and CDR2 are KGHSH and LQKENI. The CDR3 has 13 amino acids. The ends were cut back, 2 bases at V and 5 bases at J, with 10 bases in the middle.

V is TRBV18 and J is TRBJ1-1; D uncertain. V shed 3 bases and J shed 2 bases, with 10 bases lying between them. This CDR3 contains 14 residues. The germline CDR1 and CDR2 sequences are KGHSH and LQKENI. The DNA for the CDR3 is TGTGCCAGCTCACCCCAGTCCCTCAACACTGAAGCTTTCTTT. This translates into CASSPQSLNTEAFF.

V is TRBV27 and J is TRBJ2-1, with D unresolved. Trimming removed 4 bases from V and 9 bases from J, with 16 bases in between. CDR1 is MNHEY, CDR2 SMNVEV, per germline (reference sequence). CDR3 size: 14 residues. CDR3 amino acids: CASSSAVADGEQFF. CDR3 DNA sequence: TGTGCCAGCAGTTCCGCAGTCGCAGACGGTGAGCAGTTCTTC.

The chain links TRBV9 to TRBJ1-4; tentatively, D is TRBD1 (6 bases). V was shortened by 4 bases and J by 4 bases, with 14 bases between the two germline ends. The CDR3 contains 15 residues. Germline CDR1 SGDLS, CDR2 YYNGEE. The CDR3 bases are TGTGCCAGCAGCCAAACCATGGACAGTAATGAAAAACTGTTTTTT. Amino acid sequence: CASSQTMDSNEKLFF.

The chain has TRBV11-2 and TRBJ2-2; the match to TRBD1 covers 7 bases. J lost 0 bases, V lost 5 bases, and 12 bases had no gene match. CDR1 is SGHAT, CDR2 FQNNGV, per germline. The CDR3 is 18 amino acids. The DNA for the CDR3 is TGTGCCAGCAGCATAGGGGCCCCAGGGACAGCGAACACCGGGGAGCTGTTTTTT. Amino acid sequence: CASSIGAPGTANTGELFF.

V gene TRBV5-5 combines with J gene TRBJ2-5, with TRBD2 matching 9 bases. The germline V gene encodes CDR1 SGHKS and CDR2 YYEKEE (reference sequence). The CDR3 runs 16 residues. The junction had 11 bases not matched to a gene; V was cut back by 0 bases and J by 8 bases. The CDR3 coding sequence is TGTGCCAGCAGCTTGGAAGGCGGCGGGGGGGCACAAACCCAGTACTTC. It specifies CASSLEGGGGAQTQYF.

Only a few counts were recorded for this clone. The V and J genes are TRBV28 and TRBJ1-4, with D perhaps matching TRBD1 (5 bases). V was trimmed by 2 bases and J by 7 bases, leaving 8 bases between them. CDR1 is MDHEN, CDR2 SYDVKM, per germline. The CDR3 has 13 residues. The CDR3 loop is CASSLGAGEKLFF. The CDR3 nucleotides are TGTGCCAGCAGTTTAGGGGCTGGTGAAAAACTGTTTTTT.